This T cell receptor (beta chain) stems from a study of control samples from healthy donors and cancer patients. The table lists this clone with a count of one. Method: immunoSEQ multiplex PCR; TCRdb's copy keeps in-frame clones and lacks some. The table has 250,000 to 300,000 clones, about four fifths seen once; the top ten hold about an eighth. The V gene's germline CDR1 is KGHSH and CDR2 LQKENI. The CDR3 has 11 residues. Trimming took off 6 bases at V and 5 bases at J, with 8 bases between the two ends. The TCR sequence derives from a woman aged 55-75 years with lung cancer. Sequenced input: PBMCs. V is TRBV18 and J is TRBJ2-7; TRBD1 might be the D (5 bases). The CDR3 DNA reads TGTGCCAGCTCCCAAGGGGACGAGCAGTACTTC. It specifies CASSQGDEQYF.